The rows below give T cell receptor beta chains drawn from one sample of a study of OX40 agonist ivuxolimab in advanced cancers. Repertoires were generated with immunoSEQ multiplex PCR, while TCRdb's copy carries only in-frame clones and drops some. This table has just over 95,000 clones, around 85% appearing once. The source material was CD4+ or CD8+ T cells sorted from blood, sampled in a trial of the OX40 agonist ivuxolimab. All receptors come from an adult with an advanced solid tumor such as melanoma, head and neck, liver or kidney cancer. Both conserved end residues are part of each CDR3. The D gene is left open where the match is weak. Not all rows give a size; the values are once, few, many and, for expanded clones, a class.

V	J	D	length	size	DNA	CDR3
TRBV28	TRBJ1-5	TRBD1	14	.	TGTGCCAGCAGACCGACAGGGGACAATCAGCCCCAGCATTTT	CASRPTGDNQPQHF
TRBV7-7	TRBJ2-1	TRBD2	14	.	TGTGCTAGCAGCCTCACCCTAGCGGGCAATGAGCAGTTCTTC	CASSLTLAGNEQFF
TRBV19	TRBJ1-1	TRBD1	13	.	TGTGCCAGTAGTACGACAGGGGGGGCTGAAGCTTTCTTT	CASSTTGGAEAFF
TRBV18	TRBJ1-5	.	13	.	TGTGCCAGCTCACCGTCGGACCGACAACCCCAGCATTTT	CASSPSDRQPQHF
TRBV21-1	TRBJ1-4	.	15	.	TGTGCCAGCCGCGCCTATATTCCAACTAATGAAAAACTGTTTTTT	CASRAYIPTNEKLFF
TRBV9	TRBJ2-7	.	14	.	TGTGCCAGCAGCGTACACGGTCGGGGGTACGAGCAGTACTTC	CASSVHGRGYEQYF
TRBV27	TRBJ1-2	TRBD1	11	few	TGTGCCACCCGGACAGGCTATGGCTACACCTTC	CATRTGYGYTF
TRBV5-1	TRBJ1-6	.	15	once	TGCGCCAGCAGCCTACCGGAGGGGATGAATTCACCCCTCCACTTT	CASSLPEGMNSPLHF
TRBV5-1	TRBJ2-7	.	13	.	TGCGCCAGCAGCACGGACAACCTCTACGAGCAGTACTTC	CASSTDNLYEQYF
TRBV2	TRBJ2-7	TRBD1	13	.	TGTGCCATCACGACAGGGCGCTCCTACGAGCAGTACTTC	CAITTGRSYEQYF
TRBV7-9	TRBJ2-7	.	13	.	TGTGCCAGCAGCTCCCGCGGTCGATACGAGCAGTACTTC	CASSSRGRYEQYF
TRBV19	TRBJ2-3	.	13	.	TGTGCCGGCCGGGACGGTAGCACAGATACGCAGTATTTT	CAGRDGSTDTQYF
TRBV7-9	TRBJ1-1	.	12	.	TGTGCCAGCGTACAGGGGAACACTGAAGCTTTCTTT	CASVQGNTEAFF
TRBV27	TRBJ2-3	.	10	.	TGTGCCAGCACAGGAGATACGCAGTATTTT	CASTGDTQYF
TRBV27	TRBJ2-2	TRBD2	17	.	TGTGCCAGCAGCAAGTTCCGAACTAGCGTGAGCACCGGGGAGCTGTTTTTT	CASSKFRTSVSTGELFF
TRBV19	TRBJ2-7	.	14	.	TGTGCCAGTAATTGGGGGGGCAAGCGGAACAAGCAGTACTTC	CASNWGGKRNKQYF
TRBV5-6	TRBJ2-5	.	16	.	TGTGCCAGCAGCCCTTTACAGACCATAGACCAAGAGACCCAGTACTTC	CASSPLQTIDQETQYF
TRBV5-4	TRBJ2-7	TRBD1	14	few	TGTGCCAGCAGCCCTCGGACAGGGGAGGAAGAGCAGTACTTC	CASSPRTGEEEQYF
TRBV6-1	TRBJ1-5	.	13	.	TGTGCCAGCAGGGGGGCTTCCAATCAGCCCCAGCATTTT	CASRGASNQPQHF
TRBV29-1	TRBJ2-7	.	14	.	TGCAGCGCCGCCCAGGCGGCAAGCTCCTACGAGCAGTACTTC	CSAAQAASSYEQYF
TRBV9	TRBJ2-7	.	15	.	TGTGCCAGCAGCGCAAATTTCCAGATACCCTACGAGCAGTACTTC	CASSANFQIPYEQYF
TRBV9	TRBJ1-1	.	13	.	TGTGCCAGCAGCGGGGACGGCCTGGGGAAAGCTTTCTTT	CASSGDGLGKAFF
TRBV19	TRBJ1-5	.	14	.	TGTGCCAGTAGTATCCGCCGACCGAATCAGCCCCAGCATTTT	CASSIRRPNQPQHF
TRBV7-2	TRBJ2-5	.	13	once	TGTGCCAGCAGCCCCCGGGCGCGAGAGACCCAGTACTTC	CASSPRARETQYF
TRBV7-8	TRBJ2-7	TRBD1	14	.	TGTGCCAGCAGCTCCGGGACAGGGGGCCACGAGCAGTACTTC	CASSSGTGGHEQYF
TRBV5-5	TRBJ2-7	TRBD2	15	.	TGTGCCAGCAGCTCTCGCGGGACTAGTTACGACGAGCAGTACTTC	CASSSRGTSYDEQYF
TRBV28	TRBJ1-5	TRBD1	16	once	TGTGCCAGCACCCCTAATTGGGACAGGGGCAATCAGCCCCAGCATTTT	CASTPNWDRGNQPQHF
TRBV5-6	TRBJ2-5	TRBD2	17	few	TGTGCCAGCAGCCCCCTCGGACTAGCGGAGGAGGGAGAGACCCAGTACTTC	CASSPLGLAEEGETQYF
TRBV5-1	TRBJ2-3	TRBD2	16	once	TGCGCCAGCAGCTTGGCCGGGGAGGGGAGCACAGATACGCAGTATTTT	CASSLAGEGSTDTQYF
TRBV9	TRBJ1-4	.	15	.	TGTGCCAGCAGCGTAGGCACAGCCCTTTCCGAAAAACTGTTTTTT	CASSVGTALSEKLFF
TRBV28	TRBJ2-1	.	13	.	TGTGCCAGCAGTTTATCGGGGAACAGTGAGCAGTTCTTC	CASSLSGNSEQFF
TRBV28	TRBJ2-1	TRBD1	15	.	TGTGCCAGCAGACCCACAGGGGGCGCCGTCAATGAGCAGTTCTTC	CASRPTGGAVNEQFF
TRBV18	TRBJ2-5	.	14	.	TGTGCCAGCTCATCGACAGAATTCCAAGAGACCCAGTACTTC	CASSSTEFQETQYF
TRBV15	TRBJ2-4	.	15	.	TGTGCCACCAGCAGAGATATGCTAGCCAAAAACATTCAGTACTTC	CATSRDMLAKNIQYF
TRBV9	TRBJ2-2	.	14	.	TGTGCCAGCAGCGCCGGGTCGTACACCGGGGAGCTGTTTTTT	CASSAGSYTGELFF
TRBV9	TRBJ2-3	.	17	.	TGTGCCAGCAGCGACCAAGCGGCGAGAGGTATCACAGATACGCAGTATTTT	CASSDQAARGITDTQYF
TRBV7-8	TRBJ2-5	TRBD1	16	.	TGTGCCAGCAGCTTAGGAACAGGGGGCTTGGGGGAGACCCAGTACTTC	CASSLGTGGLGETQYF
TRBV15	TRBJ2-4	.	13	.	TGTGCCACCAGCGGAGGACAGTTTCCCATTCAGTACTTC	CATSGGQFPIQYF
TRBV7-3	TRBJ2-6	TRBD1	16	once	TGTGCCAGCAGCAAAAAGGACAGGGAGGCAGCCAACGTCCTGACTTTC	CASSKKDREAANVLTF
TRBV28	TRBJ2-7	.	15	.	TGTGCCATATCTGGGCCCGGGACAAATGCCTACGAGCAGTACTTC	CAISGPGTNAYEQYF
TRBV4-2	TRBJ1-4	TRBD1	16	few	TGTGCCAGCAGCCAAGCCGGACAGGGGGTTAATGAAAAACTGTTTTTT	CASSQAGQGVNEKLFF
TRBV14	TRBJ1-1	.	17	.	TGTGCCAGCAGCAAAGGGGGTCCGAGGGTCGGTGAGACTGAAGCTTTCTTT	CASSKGGPRVGETEAFF
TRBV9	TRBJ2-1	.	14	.	TGTGCCAGCAGCCCCCAAGGAACTTACAATGAGCAGTTCTTC	CASSPQGTYNEQFF
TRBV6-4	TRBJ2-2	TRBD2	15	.	TGTGCCAGCAGTCGCGGACTAGCGGGAGGCGGGGAGCTGTTTTTT	CASSRGLAGGGELFF
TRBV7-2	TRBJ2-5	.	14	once	TGTGCCAGCAGCTCGATTGGCGGGAAAGAGACCCAGTACTTC	CASSSIGGKETQYF
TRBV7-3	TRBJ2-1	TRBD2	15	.	TGTGCCAGCAGCTCTCAAGGGACTACAGGCAATGAGCAGTTCTTC	CASSSQGTTGNEQFF
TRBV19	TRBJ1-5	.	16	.	TGTGCCAGTAGTGTCACAGGGAGGGGAGGCTATCAGCCCCAGCATTTT	CASSVTGRGGYQPQHF